This T cell receptor beta chain was observed in a study of blood T cell repertoires in COVID-19. Study as a whole: Specimens from acute and convalescent COVID-19 originated in the United States, Italy and Spain. Sources were T cells, B-cell-depleted T cells, or PBMCs; the material itself was cDNA or gDNA.

As originally analysed: Nucleated cell number was recorded as an estimate derived from reference gene primer amplification. Sequencing was performed with immunoSEQ multiplex PCR; in TCRdb, only in-frame clones are kept and a portion is missing. V, J and clone size derive from that table, while D and trimming were established from the DNA sequence. The sample contains fewer than 350,000 clones, nearly 90% of which appear only once. Self-reported history from a screening survey and questionnaire set each donor's cohort. The V and J ends lost 1 base and 7 bases respectively, with 10 bases between them. Germline loops: CDR1 GTSNPN, CDR2 SVGIG (reference sequence). The CDR3 has 13 residues.

The source material was PBMCs or T cells enriched from blood (not recorded which). The chain links TRBV30 to TRBJ2-2; the D gene is possibly TRBD1 (5 bases). The sequence came from a woman under 30 with acute COVID-19. The CDR3 region is CAWSEDSRGELFF. DNA for the CDR3: TGTGCCTGGAGTGAAGACAGTCGCGGGGAGCTGTTTTTT.